The rows below give T cell receptor beta chains drawn from one sample of a study of blood T cells in healthy people across ages. TCRdb redid the calling of the 5' RACE reads with MiXCR, one entry per CDR3 protein. The table lists 850,000 to 950,000 distinct CDR3 sequences, about 28% of them singletons. The sequenced sample was blood. The receptors stem from a woman of 80 years or more in good health. Both conserved end residues are part of each CDR3. Each record gives: D gene, clone size, V gene, J gene, CDR3 DNA, CDR3 protein. A D gene is named only where the DNA matches it firmly. The size field is filled for only some rows; it gives once, few, many or a size class.

.	few	TRBV4-1	TRBJ2-3	TGCGCCAGCAGCCACCTCGGTGGCGGAATGTCAGATACGCAGTATTTT	CASSHLGGGMSDTQYF
TRBD2	.	TRBV12-3/TRBV12-4	TRBJ2-2	TGTGCCAGCAGTTCCCTTAGCGGGGGGTTCACCGGGGAGCTGTTTTTT	CASSSLSGGFTGELFF
.	.	TRBV9	TRBJ2-5	TGTGCCAGCAGCAGGACTCCAACCGAGACCCAGTACTTC	CASSRTPTETQYF
TRBD2	few	TRBV29-1	TRBJ2-3	TGCAGCGTGAGGACTAGCGGGAGGGCCGTAGCAGATACGCAGTATTTT	CSVRTSGRAVADTQYF
.	many	TRBV2	TRBJ2-7	TGTGCCACCAATCGAATCTTACAGGGCTGGGGGCAGTACTTC	CATNRILQGWGQYF
TRBD2	.	TRBV12-3/TRBV12-4	TRBJ2-5	TGTGCCAGCAGTTTAGAACTAGCGGGGGGAATTTACAATGAGCAGTACTTC	CASSLELAGGIYNEQYF
TRBD1	many	TRBV12-3/TRBV12-4	TRBJ2-3	TGTGCCAGCAGCCAAGGGGGCAGATCCTTCACAGATACGCAGTATTTT	CASSQGGRSFTDTQYF
TRBD2	once	TRBV6-2/TRBV6-3	TRBJ2-3	TGTGCCGGCAGTTACGGCGGGGGGGCCACAGATACGCAGTATTTT	CAGSYGGGATDTQYF
.	.	TRBV10-3	TRBJ2-1	TGTGCCATCAGTGCCCTCTCAGGGGCAAATGAGCAGTTCTTC	CAISALSGANEQFF
TRBD1	.	TRBV18	TRBJ2-2	TGTGCCAGCTCACCACTCGGACAGGGGACCGGGGAGCTGTTTTTT	CASSPLGQGTGELFF
TRBD1	.	TRBV29-1	TRBJ2-7	TGCGGGAAAACAGGGGGTGTTTCAAATGAGCGGTACTTC	CGKTGGVSNERYF
TRBD2	.	TRBV18	TRBJ2-3	TGTGCCAGCTCAACAGATAGCGGGGGGGCCGCAGATACGCAGTATTTT	CASSTDSGGAADTQYF
.	.	TRBV20-1	TRBJ2-5	TGCAGTGCGCCTACCGGGATCCTAAGGGAGACCCAGTACTTC	CSAPTGILRETQYF
TRBD2	many	TRBV5-1	TRBJ2-3	TGCGCCAGCAGCTTACTAGCGGCGGGCACAGATACGCAGTATTTT	CASSLLAAGTDTQYF
.	.	TRBV27	TRBJ1-2	TGTGCCAGCAGTTTTTCTCAGGGGAATTATGGCTACACCTTC	CASSFSQGNYGYTF
.	.	TRBV11-2	TRBJ2-7	TGTGCCAGCAGCTTGTGGCAAAACTCCTACGAGCAGTACTTC	CASSLWQNSYEQYF
.	many	TRBV20-1	TRBJ2-3	TGCAGTGCTAGAGATTGGTTGGGCAGAGCAGATACGCAGTATTTT	CSARDWLGRADTQYF
TRBD2	many	TRBV5-1	TRBJ2-1	TGCGCCAGCAGCTCAAGCTCCGGGACTAGTCTTTTTCGTGAGCAGTTCTTC	CASSSSSGTSLFREQFF
.	many	TRBV20-1	TRBJ1-2	TGCAGTGCTAGGTACACAGGCTATGGCTACACCTTC	CSARYTGYGYTF